The 19 T cell receptor beta chains given below trace back to one sample, sequenced in a study of CD8+CD57+ T cells in acquired aplastic anemia (dated by TCRdb to the late 2010s). Sequencing instrument: Illumina HiSeq 2000. Profiling of TCR beta VDJ combinations and CDR3 sequences used genomic DNA as the template. TCRdb reprocessing: public reads trimmed at Q25 with fastp, clones called with MiXCR, in-frame beta chains kept. Duplicate CDR3 protein sequences are folded into a single record with the most common DNA and genes. This sample is represented by roughly 300,000 distinct CDR3 sequences; approximately 56% of them were singletons. The leading ten clones occupy under 8.5% of the sample. Material: sorted CD4+, CD8+, or CD8+CD57+ T cells (not recorded which) from PBMCs. The origin of the receptors is a human donor with severe aplastic anemia or a healthy control (not recorded which).

This clonotype was observed a few times. A read error may explain this, as a much larger clone is one base away. V and J are TRBV5-1 and TRBJ1-1; unclear D gene. The CDR3 runs to 13 residues. CDR1 and CDR2 from the germline V gene are SGHRS and YFSETQ. V shed 5 bases and J shed 4 bases, with 12 bases lying between them. This CDR3 is CASRDGVITEAFF. CDR3 coding DNA: TGCGCCAGCAGGGACGGGGTGATCACTGAAGCTTTCTTT.

This clonotype was found once. The chain recombines TRBV10-3 with TRBJ2-6; D is undetermined. The CDR3 has 17 residues. The V end was cut by 0 bases, the J end by 0 bases, with 9 bases between. CDR1 and CDR2 from the germline V gene are ENHRY and SYGVKD. CDR3 residues: CAISESKAASGANVLTF. In DNA, the CDR3 is TGTGCCATCAGTGAGTCGAAGGCGGCCTCTGGGGCCAACGTCCTGACTTTC.

The sample holds many counts of this clonotype. V is TRBV6-1 and J is TRBJ2-7; TRBD1 aligns across 7 bases. Per germline, CDR1 MNHNS and CDR2 SASEGT. The CDR3 totals 13 residues. V lost 4 bases and J lost 7; bases outside the gene matches: 7. The chain's CDR3 is CASSGLQGQEQYF. In DNA, the CDR3 is TGTGCCAGCAGTGGGTTACAGGGGCAGGAGCAGTACTTC.

This chain connects TRBV7-9 to TRBJ1-4; maybe TRBD1 (6 bases). The CDR3 is made up of 14 amino acids. The germline gives CDR1 SEHNR, CDR2 FQNEAQ (reference sequence). V dropped 5 bases and J dropped 5 bases, with 12 bases sitting between them. The DNA for the CDR3 is TGTGCCAGCAGCCCGGGGGCCTACAATGAAAAACTGTTTTTT. Encoded protein: CASSPGAYNEKLFF. The variable domain in full, completed from reference TRBV7-9 and TRBJ1-4, reads DTGVSQNPRHKITKRGQNVTFRCDPISEHNRLYWYRQTLGQGPEFLTYFQNEAQLEKSRLLSDRFSAERPKGSFSTLEIQRTEQGDSAMYLCASSPGAYNEKLFFGSGTQLSVL.

This clonotype has only one observation. The V and J genes are TRBV15 and TRBJ1-5; no definite D call. This CDR3 comprises 14 residues. V lost 3 bases and J 8 bases, leaving 14 bases between the germline ends. Germline assignment: CDR1 LNHNV and CDR2 YYDKDF (reference sequence). CDR3 DNA: TGTGCCACCAGCAGCGTCAGTGAGGGCAAGCCCCAGCATTTT. Translated, it gives CATSSVSEGKPQHF.

About this clonotype itself: This likely comes from a read error, as the CDR3 has no conserved phenylalanine or tryptophan at its end. No DNA is shown, since the ends of the CDR3 on it are uncertain; the CDR3 is the one TCRdb lists. The V gene is TRBV6-5, the J gene TRBJ2-2. The CDR3 extends over 10 residues, inclusive of both ends. From germline, CDR1 is MNHEY and CDR2 SVGAGI. The CDR3 loop reads CASSYGGTVV.

Details on this clonotype: This CDR3 is missing its conserved last phenylalanine or tryptophan, likely due to a read error. The rearrangement joins TRBV9 to TRBJ1-5; D gene unclear. V was cut by 3 bases and J by 4 bases, with 5 bases left in between. CDR1 is SGDLS and CDR2 is YYNGEE in the germline V gene. CDR3 length: 12 residues. The CDR3, as DNA: TGTGCCAGCAGCGCTTCGAATCAGCCCCAGCATCTT. It yields the protein CASSASNQPQHL.

This clonotype was recorded a few times. The CDR3 is CATSQANTEAFF. The DNA of the CDR3 is TGTGCCACCAGTCAGGCGAACACTGAAGCTTTCTTT. The rearrangement joins TRBV24-1 to TRBJ1-1; D unclear. V was shortened by 6 bases and J by 1 base, with 5 bases between the two germline ends. In germline, CDR1 is KGHDR, CDR2 SFDVKD. CDR3 size: 12 residues.

This clonotype has just a few counts. The chain combines TRBV25-1 with TRBJ1-1; the match to TRBD1 covers 10 bases. The CDR3 is 15 amino acids. The V gene's germline CDR1 is MGHDK and CDR2 SYGVNS. V was clipped by 4 bases and J by 3 bases; unmatched bases: 5. In nucleotides, the CDR3 is TGTGCCAGCAGTGGACAGGGGGCGTTGGACACTGAAGCTTTCTTT. As protein: CASSGQGALDTEAFF.

The chain carries TRBV12-3 or TRBV12-4 and TRBJ1-6; tentative D call: TRBD1 (5 bases). V lost 6 bases to trimming and J lost 6 bases, with 12 bases between them. This CDR3 is 14 amino acids long. DNA of the CDR3: TGTGCCAGCAGCCAGGGACTTCCTAATTCACCCCTCCACTTT. As protein: CASSQGLPNSPLHF.

The chain recombines TRBV7-9 with TRBJ2-7, with D possibly being TRBD2 (6 bases). Trimming left V 1 base short and J 7 bases short, with 17 bases between. CDR1 and CDR2 (germline): SEHNR, FQNEAQ (reference sequence). The CDR3 contains 15 residues. The CDR3 nucleotides read TGTGCCAGCAGCTTAGGGGCTAGCGCCCGGGGGGAGCAGTACTTC. Translated: CASSLGASARGEQYF. Using reference TRBV7-9 and TRBJ2-7 for the parts outside the CDR3, the full variable domain is DTGVSQNPRHKITKRGQNVTFRCDPISEHNRLYWYRQTLGQGPEFLTYFQNEAQLEKSRLLSDRFSAERPKGSFSTLEIQRTEQGDSAMYLCASSLGASARGEQYFGPGTRLTVT.

This sequence joins TRBV5-1 and TRBJ2-1; D unclear. There are 14 residues in the CDR3. V was clipped by 0 bases and J by 9 bases, with 13 bases between them. Germline V gives CDR1 SGHRS, CDR2 YFSETQ. CDR3 in amino acids: CASSLDVTLPEQFF. CDR3 nucleotides: TGCGCCAGCAGCTTGGATGTGACCCTTCCTGAGCAGTTCTTC.

The sample holds many counts of this clonotype. In nucleotides, the CDR3 is TGTGCCAGCAGCCACCCACCGGGGTCCCCCTACAATGAGCAGTTCTTC. Its translation: CASSHPPGSPYNEQFF. V gene TRBV14 combines with J gene TRBJ2-1; D possibly corresponds to TRBD2 (5 bases). Between the trimmed V and J ends, which lost 3 bases and 2 bases, there was a span of 14 bases. CDR3 length: 16 amino acids. The germline CDR1 and CDR2 sequences are SGHDN and FVKESK.

This clonotype was seen at least ten times. The chain joins TRBV9 to TRBJ1-1; the D gene is possibly TRBD1 (5 bases). This CDR3 spans 14 amino acids. Germline assignment: CDR1 SGDLS and CDR2 YYNGEE. The V end was cut by 4 bases, the J end by 2 bases, with 12 bases between. The CDR3 reads CASSSVGGNTEAFF. CDR3 DNA sequence: TGTGCCAGCAGCTCAGTGGGGGGAAACACTGAAGCTTTCTTT.

Many counts were recorded for this clonotype. The V gene is TRBV29-1, the J gene TRBJ2-4, with TRBD1 matching 11 bases. After removal of 7 bases from V and 7 bases from J, the junction contained 3 bases not matched to a gene. Germline CDR1 is SQVTM and CDR2 is ANQGSEA. CDR3 length equals 12 residues. CDR3 nucleotides: TGCAGCGCCGGGGACAGGGGGAACATTCAGTACTTC. Amino acids: CSAGDRGNIQYF.

At least ten counts were recorded for this clonotype. The CDR3 here is CASSQAQGGTEAFF. The CDR3 DNA is TGCGCCAGCAGCCAAGCACAGGGGGGTACTGAAGCTTTCTTT. This rearrangement joins TRBV4-1 to TRBJ1-1, with TRBD1 identical over 8 bases. The CDR3 consists of 14 residues. Germline V gene lookup returns CDR1 MGHRA and CDR2 YSYEKL. V trimming: 1 base; J trimming: 5 bases; junction bases outside the gene matches: 3.

CDR3 in DNA: TGTGCCAGCAGTTTAGAGGGGCCTGGGGCCAACGTCCTGACTTTC. Its translation: CASSLEGPGANVLTF. The chain joins TRBV27 to TRBJ2-6; perhaps D is TRBD1 or TRBD2 (5 bases each). V lost 2 bases and J lost 2, with 7 bases in between. Germline V gives CDR1 MNHEY, CDR2 SMNVEV (reference sequence). The CDR3 spans 15 residues.

The chain combines TRBV5-5 with TRBJ2-7; D is possibly TRBD2 (6 bases). Germline assignment: CDR1 SGHKS and CDR2 YYEKEE (reference sequence). The CDR3 length is 14 residues. V was cut by 4 bases and J by 4 bases, with 15 bases left in between. CDR3 sequence: CASSRGVAAYEQYF. As DNA, the CDR3 is TGTGCCAGCAGCCGAGGAGTAGCGGCGTACGAGCAGTACTTC. Full variable domain (rest looked up from reference TRBV5-5 and TRBJ2-7): DAGVTQSPTHLIKTRGQQVTLRCSPISGHKSVSWYQQVLGQGPQFIFQYYEKEERGRGNFPDRFSARQFPNYSSELNVNALLLGDSALYLCASSRGVAAYEQYFGPGTRLTVT.

The chain joins TRBV2 to TRBJ2-1; D unclear. CDR1 and CDR2 from the germline V gene are SNHLY and FYNNEI. V dropped 7 bases and J dropped 0 bases, with 13 bases sitting between them. The CDR3 is 15 residues long. This CDR3 reads CASIPAYFSYNEQFF. The CDR3 DNA is TGTGCCAGCATACCGGCCTATTTCTCCTACAATGAGCAGTTCTTC.